The rows below give T cell receptor beta chains drawn from one sample of a study of T cell responses to AZD1222 COVID-19 vaccine. Method: immunoSEQ multiplex PCR; TCRdb's copy keeps in-frame clones and lacks some. The repertoire holds 90,000 to 120,000 clones, 80% to 95% seen once, with roughly 8.9% in the top ten. Sequencing used peripheral blood, obtained 28 days after the second AZD1222 dose. The receptors were sampled from an adult who received the AZD1222 COVID-19 vaccine. The CDR3 runs from the conserved cysteine through the conserved F or W.

CDR3	V	J
CASSLQGLGGQPQHF	TRBV6-2/TRBV6-3	TRBJ1-5
CASILAVSYNEQFF	TRBV6-5	TRBJ2-1
CASSPRGIATGELFF	TRBV18	TRBJ2-2
CASSIDHFSGRALGEQFF	TRBV19	TRBJ2-1
CASSSTSGEVETQYF	TRBV7-9	TRBJ2-5
CASSSSGGLVRGTDTQYF	TRBV7-8	TRBJ2-3
CASSLRTVRSDGYTF	TRBV7-2	TRBJ1-2
CASSRELARNTIYF	TRBV3-1/TRBV3-2	TRBJ1-3
CASSHHRGSGGTGELFF	TRBV14	TRBJ2-2
CASSPLRGENLAKNIQYF	TRBV9	TRBJ2-4